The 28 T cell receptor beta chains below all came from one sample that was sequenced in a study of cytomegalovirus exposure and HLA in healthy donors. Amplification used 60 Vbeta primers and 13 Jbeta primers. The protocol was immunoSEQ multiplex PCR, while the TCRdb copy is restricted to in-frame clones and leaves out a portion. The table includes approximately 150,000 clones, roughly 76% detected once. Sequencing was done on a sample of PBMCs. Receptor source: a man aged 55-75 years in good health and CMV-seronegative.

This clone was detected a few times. The CDR3 nucleotides read TGCGCCAGCAGCGCCGCGTTAGGGGGCATTCTTGAGCAGTACTTC. Translated: CASSAALGGILEQYF. V is TRBV5-1 and J is TRBJ2-7, with 7 bases lining up with TRBD1. CDR3 length: 15 residues. CDR1 and CDR2 from the germline V gene are SGHRS and YFSETQ. Unmatched junction bases numbered 14, after V lost 4 bases and J lost 7 bases.

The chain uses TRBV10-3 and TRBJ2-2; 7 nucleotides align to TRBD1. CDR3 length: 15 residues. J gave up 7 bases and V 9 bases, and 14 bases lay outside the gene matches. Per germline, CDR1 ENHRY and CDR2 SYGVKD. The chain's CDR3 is CAIGGPGGYGGELFF. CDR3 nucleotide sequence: TGTGCCATTGGGGGACCAGGGGGTTACGGCGGGGAGCTGTTTTTT.

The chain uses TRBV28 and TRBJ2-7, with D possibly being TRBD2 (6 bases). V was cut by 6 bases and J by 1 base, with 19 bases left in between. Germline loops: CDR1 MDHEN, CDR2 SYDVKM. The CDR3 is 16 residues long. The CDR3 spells CASSLPSGSPSYEQYF. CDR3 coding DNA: TGTGCCAGCAGCCTCCCCTCCGGGAGCCCATCCTACGAGCAGTACTTC.

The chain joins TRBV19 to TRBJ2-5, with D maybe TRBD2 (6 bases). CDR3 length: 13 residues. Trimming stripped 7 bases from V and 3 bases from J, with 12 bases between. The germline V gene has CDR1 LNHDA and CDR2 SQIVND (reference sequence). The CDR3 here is CASTPRGKETQYF. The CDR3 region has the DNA TGTGCCAGTACCCCCCGGGGGAAAGAGACCCAGTACTTC.

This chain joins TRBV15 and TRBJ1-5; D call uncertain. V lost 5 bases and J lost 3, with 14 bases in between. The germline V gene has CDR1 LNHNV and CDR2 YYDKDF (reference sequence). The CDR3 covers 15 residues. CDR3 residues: CATSGDRRNNQPQHF. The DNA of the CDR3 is TGTGCCACCAGCGGCGATCGGAGGAACAATCAGCCCCAGCATTTT.

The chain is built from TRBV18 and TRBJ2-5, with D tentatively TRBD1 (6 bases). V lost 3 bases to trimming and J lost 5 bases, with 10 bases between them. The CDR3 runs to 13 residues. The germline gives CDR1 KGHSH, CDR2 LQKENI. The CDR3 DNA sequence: TGTGCCAGCTCACCGACAGGCCGGGAGACCCAGTACTTC. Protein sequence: CASSPTGRETQYF.

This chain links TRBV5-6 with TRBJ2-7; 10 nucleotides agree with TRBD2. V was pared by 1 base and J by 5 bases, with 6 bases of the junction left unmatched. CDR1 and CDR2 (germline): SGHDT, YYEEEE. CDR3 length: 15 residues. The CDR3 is CASSLSSGSRHEQYF. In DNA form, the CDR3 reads TGTGCCAGCAGCTTGTCTAGCGGGAGTCGCCACGAGCAGTACTTC.

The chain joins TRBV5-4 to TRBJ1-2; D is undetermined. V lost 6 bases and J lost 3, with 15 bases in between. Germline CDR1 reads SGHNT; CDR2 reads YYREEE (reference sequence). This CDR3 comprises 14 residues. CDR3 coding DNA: TGTGCCAGCACCGCACAAATGTCCCACTATGGCTACACCTTC. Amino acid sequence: CASTAQMSHYGYTF.

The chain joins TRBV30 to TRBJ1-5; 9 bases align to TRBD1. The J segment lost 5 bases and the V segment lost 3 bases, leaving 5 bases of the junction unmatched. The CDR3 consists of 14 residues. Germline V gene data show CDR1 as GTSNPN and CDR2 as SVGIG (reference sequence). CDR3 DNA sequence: TGTGCCTGGAGCCACAGGGGGCTTGATCAGCCCCAGCATTTT. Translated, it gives CAWSHRGLDQPQHF.

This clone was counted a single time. CDR3 nucleotide sequence: TGTGCCAGTAGTATAGTATCCTCCCGGACTAGGGCCTACAATGAGCAGTTCTTC. Its translation: CASSIVSSRTRAYNEQFF. The chain employs TRBV19 and TRBJ2-1, with 7 bases matching TRBD2. The germline V gene has CDR1 LNHDA and CDR2 SQIVND (reference sequence). V gave up 1 base and J gave up 2 bases; unmatched junction bases: 11. The CDR3 has 18 amino acids. Full variable domain (outside the CDR3, taken from reference TRBV19 and TRBJ2-1): DGGITQSPKYLFRKEGQNVTLSCEQNLNHDAMYWYRQDPGQGLRLIYYSQIVNDFQKGDIAEGYSVSREKKESFPLTVTSAQKNPTAFYLCASSIVSSRTRAYNEQFFGPGTRLTVL.

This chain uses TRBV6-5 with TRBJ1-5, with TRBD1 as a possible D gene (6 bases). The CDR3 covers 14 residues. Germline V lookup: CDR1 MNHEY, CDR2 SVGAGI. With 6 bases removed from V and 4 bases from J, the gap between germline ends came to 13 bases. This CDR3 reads CASSRTVTNQPQHF. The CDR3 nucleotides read TGTGCCAGCAGCCGGACAGTGACAAATCAGCCCCAGCATTTT.

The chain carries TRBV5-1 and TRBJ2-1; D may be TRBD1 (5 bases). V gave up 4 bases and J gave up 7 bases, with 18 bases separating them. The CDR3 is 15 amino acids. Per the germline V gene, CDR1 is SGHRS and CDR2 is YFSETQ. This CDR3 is CASSPRASSANEQFF. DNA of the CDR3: TGCGCCAGCAGCCCCAGGGCCTCCTCCGCAAATGAGCAGTTCTTC.

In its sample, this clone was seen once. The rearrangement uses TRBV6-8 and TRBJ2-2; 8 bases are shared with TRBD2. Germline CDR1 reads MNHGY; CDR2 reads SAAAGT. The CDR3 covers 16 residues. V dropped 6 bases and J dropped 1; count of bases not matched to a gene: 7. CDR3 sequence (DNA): TGTGCCAGCAGCCCAGATGCGGGGGGGAACACCGGGGAGCTGTTTTTT. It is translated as CASSPDAGGNTGELFF.

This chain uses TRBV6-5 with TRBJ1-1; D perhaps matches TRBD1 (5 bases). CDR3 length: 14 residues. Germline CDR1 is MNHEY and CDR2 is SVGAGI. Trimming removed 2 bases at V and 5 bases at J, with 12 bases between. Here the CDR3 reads CASSYSVGETEAFF. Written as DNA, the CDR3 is TGTGCCAGCAGTTACAGCGTAGGGGAAACTGAAGCTTTCTTT.

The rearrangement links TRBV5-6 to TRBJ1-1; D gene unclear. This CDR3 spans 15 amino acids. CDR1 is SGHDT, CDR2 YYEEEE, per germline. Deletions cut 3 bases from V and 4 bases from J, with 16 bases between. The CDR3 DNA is TGTGCCAGCAGCTCCCCTTTGGGAGGCACCACTGAAGCTTTCTTT. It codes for CASSSPLGGTTEAFF.

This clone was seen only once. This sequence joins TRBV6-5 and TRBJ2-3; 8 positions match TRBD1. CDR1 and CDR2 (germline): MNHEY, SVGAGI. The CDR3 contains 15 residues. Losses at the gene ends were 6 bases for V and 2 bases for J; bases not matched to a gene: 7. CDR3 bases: TGTGCCAGCAGACAGACAGGGGCGATCACAGATACGCAGTATTTT. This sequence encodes CASRQTGAITDTQYF.

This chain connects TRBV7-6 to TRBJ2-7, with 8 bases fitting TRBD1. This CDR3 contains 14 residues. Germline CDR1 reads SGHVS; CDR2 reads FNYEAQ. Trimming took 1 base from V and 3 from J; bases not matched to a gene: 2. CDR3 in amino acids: CASSLGGQGYEQYF. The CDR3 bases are TGTGCCAGCAGCTTAGGAGGACAGGGCTACGAGCAGTACTTC.

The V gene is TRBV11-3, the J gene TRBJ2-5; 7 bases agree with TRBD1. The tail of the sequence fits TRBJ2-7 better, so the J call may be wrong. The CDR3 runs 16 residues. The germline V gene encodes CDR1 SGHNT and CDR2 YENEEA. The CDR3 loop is CASSNPPGQSTYEQYF. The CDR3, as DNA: TGTGCCAGCAGCAACCCTCCGGGACAGTCAACCTACGAGCAGTACTTC.

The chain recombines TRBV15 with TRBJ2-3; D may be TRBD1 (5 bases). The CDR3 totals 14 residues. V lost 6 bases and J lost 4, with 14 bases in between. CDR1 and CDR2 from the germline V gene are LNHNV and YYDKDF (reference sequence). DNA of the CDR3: TGTGCCACCAGGAGTAATAGGACATCAGATACGCAGTATTTT. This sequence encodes CATRSNRTSDTQYF.

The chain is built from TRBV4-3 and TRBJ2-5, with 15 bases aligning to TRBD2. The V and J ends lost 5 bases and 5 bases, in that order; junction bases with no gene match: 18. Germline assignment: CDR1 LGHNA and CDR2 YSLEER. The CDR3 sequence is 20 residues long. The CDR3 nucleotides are TGCGCCAGCAGCTCCCGGACTAGCGGGAGGGCCACCCCGTTTATGGAGACCCAGTACTTC. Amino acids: CASSSRTSGRATPFMETQYF.

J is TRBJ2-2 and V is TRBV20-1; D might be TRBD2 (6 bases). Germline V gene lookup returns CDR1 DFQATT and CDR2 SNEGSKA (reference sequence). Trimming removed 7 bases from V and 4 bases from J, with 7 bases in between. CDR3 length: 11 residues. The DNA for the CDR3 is TGCAGTGTACTAGCCACCGGGGAGCTGTTTTTT. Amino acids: CSVLATGELFF.

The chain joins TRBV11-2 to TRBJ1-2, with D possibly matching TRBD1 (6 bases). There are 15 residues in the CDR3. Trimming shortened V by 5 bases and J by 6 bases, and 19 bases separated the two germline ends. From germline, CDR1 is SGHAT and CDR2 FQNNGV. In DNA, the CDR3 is TGTGCCAGCAGCCTTGGGAACAGGGTCTTAAATGGCTACACCTTC. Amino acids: CASSLGNRVLNGYTF.

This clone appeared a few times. The CDR3 spells CASSWGWGTSQETQYF. In DNA form, the CDR3 reads TGTGCCAGCAGCTGGGGTTGGGGGACAAGCCAAGAGACCCAGTACTTC. The chain joins TRBV5-6 to TRBJ2-5; possibly TRBD1 for D (6 bases). The germline V gene encodes CDR1 SGHDT and CDR2 YYEEEE. CDR3 length: 16 amino acids. Trimming removed 3 bases from V and 1 base from J, with 16 bases in between.

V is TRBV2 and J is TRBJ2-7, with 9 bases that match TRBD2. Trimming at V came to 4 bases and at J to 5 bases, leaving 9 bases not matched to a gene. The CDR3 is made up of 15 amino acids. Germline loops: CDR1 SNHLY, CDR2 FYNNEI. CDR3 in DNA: TGTGCCAGCAGTGGGAGACTAGCGGCGGCTAACGAGCAGTACTTC. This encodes CASSGRLAAANEQYF.

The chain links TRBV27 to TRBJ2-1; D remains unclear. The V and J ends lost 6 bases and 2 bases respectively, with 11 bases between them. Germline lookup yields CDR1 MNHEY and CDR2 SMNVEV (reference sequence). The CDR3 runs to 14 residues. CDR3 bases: TGTGCCAGCAGGCTGTCGCGGACCTACAATGAGCAGTTCTTC. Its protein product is CASRLSRTYNEQFF.

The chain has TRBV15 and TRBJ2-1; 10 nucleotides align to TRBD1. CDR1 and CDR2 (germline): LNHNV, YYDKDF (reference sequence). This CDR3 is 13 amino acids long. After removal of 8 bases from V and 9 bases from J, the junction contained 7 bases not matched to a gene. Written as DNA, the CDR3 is TGTGCCACCGGGACAGGGGAATTTGTTGAGCAGTTCTTC. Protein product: CATGTGEFVEQFF.

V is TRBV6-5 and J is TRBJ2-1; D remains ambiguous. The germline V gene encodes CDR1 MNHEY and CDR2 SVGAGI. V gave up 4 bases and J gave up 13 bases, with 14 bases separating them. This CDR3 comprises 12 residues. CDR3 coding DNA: TGTGCCAGCAGTTCTGGTCCCCGACACCAGTTCTTC. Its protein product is CASSSGPRHQFF.

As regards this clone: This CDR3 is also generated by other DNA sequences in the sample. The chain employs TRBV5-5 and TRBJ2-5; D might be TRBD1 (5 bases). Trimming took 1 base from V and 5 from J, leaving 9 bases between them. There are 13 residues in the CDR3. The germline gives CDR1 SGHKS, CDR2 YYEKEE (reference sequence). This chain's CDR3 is CASSLQGQETQYF. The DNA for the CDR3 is TGTGCCAGCAGCTTGCAGGGCCAGGAGACCCAGTACTTC.